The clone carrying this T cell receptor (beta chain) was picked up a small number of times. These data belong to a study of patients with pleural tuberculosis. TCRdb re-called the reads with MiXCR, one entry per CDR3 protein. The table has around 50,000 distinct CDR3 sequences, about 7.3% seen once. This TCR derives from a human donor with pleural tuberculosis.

CDR3 residues: CSVVQIKEGQQFF. The CDR3 DNA follows: TGCAGCGTTGTGCAAATTAAGGAGGGGCAGCAGTTCTTC. The rearrangement joins TRBV29-1 to TRBJ2-1, with D possibly TRBD2 on 6 matching bases. Germline values: CDR1 SQVTM, CDR2 ANQGSEA. The CDR3 sequence is 13 residues long. V was cut by 4 bases and J by 11 bases, with 18 bases left in between.